This T cell receptor beta chain was retrieved from a study of shared clonotypes between healthy human individuals. Study-wide findings and caveats: Unshared clonotypes carried lower generation probabilities than those common to all four donors. Naive CD4 clonotypes overlapped across several donors at approximately 5.3%.

Details on this clone: Its specificity is not known.

The assay was immunoSEQ multiplex PCR, and TCRdb's table has in-frame clones only and misses some. The sample holds a few hundred thousand clones; around nine tenths are singletons and the top ten take roughly 17%. Per the germline V gene, CDR1 is MNHEY and CDR2 is SVGAGI. V gave up 3 bases and J gave up 4 bases; unmatched junction bases: 4. There are 14 residues in the CDR3. The chain links TRBV6-5 to TRBJ1-1; 8 positions agree with TRBD1. Sequencing was performed on memory CD8+ T cells sorted from blood. Subset: CD45RO+ cells pooled with CCR7-negative TemRA cells. The receptor was isolated from a man aged 18 to 29 in good health. In DNA, the CDR3 is TGTGCCAGCAGTTATCAGGGGGCTGGCACTGAAGCTTTCTTT. This encodes CASSYQGAGTEAFF.